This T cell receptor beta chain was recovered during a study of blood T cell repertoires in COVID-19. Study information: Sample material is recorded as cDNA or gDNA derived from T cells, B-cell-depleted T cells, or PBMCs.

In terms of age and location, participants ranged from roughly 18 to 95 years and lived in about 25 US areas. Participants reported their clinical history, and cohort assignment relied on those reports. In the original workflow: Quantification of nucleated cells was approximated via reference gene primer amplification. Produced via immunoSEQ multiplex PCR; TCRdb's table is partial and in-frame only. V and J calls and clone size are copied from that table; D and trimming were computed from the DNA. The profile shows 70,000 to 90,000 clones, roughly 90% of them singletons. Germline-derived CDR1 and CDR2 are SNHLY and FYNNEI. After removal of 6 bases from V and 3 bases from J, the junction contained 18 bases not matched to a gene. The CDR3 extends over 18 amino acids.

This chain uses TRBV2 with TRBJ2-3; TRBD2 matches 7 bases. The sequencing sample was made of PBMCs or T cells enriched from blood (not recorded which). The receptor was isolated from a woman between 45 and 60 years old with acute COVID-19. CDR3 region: CASSDIGGGFRWTDTQYF. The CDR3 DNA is TGTGCCAGCAGCGACATTGGGGGGGGTTTTAGGTGGACAGATACGCAGTATTTT. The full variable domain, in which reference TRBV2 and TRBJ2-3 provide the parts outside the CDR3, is EPEVTQTPSHQVTQMGQEVILRCVPISNHLYFYWYRQILGQKVEFLVSFYNNEISEKSEIFDDQFSVERPDGSNFTLKIRSTKLEDSAMYFCASSDIGGGFRWTDTQYFGPGTRLTVL.